The 20 T cell receptor beta chains reported below all come from one sample, sequenced in a study of human T cells and chemical hapten exposure. As to time point: patch test 1, 2 weeks after DPC sensitization. Treatment indicated: therapeutic diphenylcyclopropenone sensitization with weekly scalp DPC. TCRdb independently ran MiXCR on the RACE reads; one entry per CDR3 protein. Of approximately 80,000 distinct CDR3 sequences detected, around 10% appear once; the ten largest clones hold approximately 4%. The sample here was whole blood, taken in connection with sensitization to the hapten diphenylcyclopropenone (DPC). These receptors all stem from a woman in her fifties or sixties with alopecia areata. Some clones in this sample may be carry-over from other donors' samples.

In this sample, this clonotype turned up many times. CDR3 nucleotides: TGTGCCAGCAGCCAAGGTGACAGGGGACTTAATGAAAAACTGTTTTTT. This codes for CASSQGDRGLNEKLFF. The rearrangement links TRBV4-2 to TRBJ1-4; 8 bases map to TRBD1. The CDR3 length is 16 residues. The V and J ends lost 1 base and 4 bases, in that order; junction bases with no gene match: 5. CDR1 and CDR2 from the germline V gene are LGHNA and YNFKEQ.

This rearrangement joins TRBV5-1 to TRBJ1-2; D gene ambiguous. Trimming removed 0 bases from V and 4 bases from J, with 7 bases in between. Germline V gene sequence: CDR1 SGHRS, CDR2 YFSETQ. There are 13 residues in the CDR3. For the CDR3, the DNA is TGCGCCAGCAGCTTGGAGTGGAGCTATGGCTACACCTTC. Amino acids: CASSLEWSYGYTF.

V usage is TRBV7-9 and J usage is TRBJ2-5, with TRBD2 matching over 7 bases. The germline V gene encodes CDR1 SEHNR and CDR2 FQNEAQ (reference sequence). The junction had 5 bases not matched to a gene; V was cut back by 5 bases and J by 2 bases. This CDR3 has 14 residues. CDR3 in DNA: TGTGCCAGCAGCACTTCTAGCGGACAAGAGACCCAGTACTTC. Translating gives CASSTSSGQETQYF.

With respect to this clonotype: This may stem from a read error, because a much larger clone lies one nucleotide away. This chain links TRBV7-8 with TRBJ1-4; 11 bases fit TRBD1. The germline V gene encodes CDR1 SGHVS and CDR2 FQNEAQ. The CDR3 runs 14 residues. DNA of the CDR3: TGTGCCAGCAGCCGGGACAGGGGGGATGAACAACTGTTTTTT. Encoded protein: CASSRDRGDEQLFF.

This chain links TRBV7-2 with TRBJ2-7; D remains unclear. This CDR3 comprises 13 residues. CDR1 is SGHTA, CDR2 FQGNSA, per germline. Trimming removed 4 bases from V and 4 bases from J, with 11 bases in between. In nucleotides, the CDR3 is TGTGCCAGCAGCTCAGCGACCATATACGAGCAGTACTTC. Its translation: CASSSATIYEQYF.

The gene calls are TRBV7-6 and TRBJ2-7, with D possibly called TRBD1 or TRBD2 (5 bases each). This CDR3 is built from 14 residues. Germline CDR1 SGHVS, CDR2 FNYEAQ. V lost 4 bases and J lost 3, with 13 bases in between. The CDR3 DNA reads as TGTGCCAGCAGCTCTTATGGGGGAGACTACGAGCAGTACTTC. Translated, it gives CASSSYGGDYEQYF.

The DNA of the CDR3 is TGTGCCAGCAGTTTTTCGGCACATGAGCAGTTCTTC. Its translation: CASSFSAHEQFF. The chain has TRBV28 and TRBJ2-1, with unresolved D. The CDR3 is 12 residues long. Trimming removed 3 bases from V and 8 bases from J, with 8 bases in between. The germline V gene encodes CDR1 MDHEN and CDR2 SYDVKM. The whole variable domain, remainder taken from reference TRBV28 and TRBJ2-1, is DVKVTQSSRYLVKRTGEKVFLECVQDMDHENMFWYRQDPGLGLRLIYFSYDVKMKEKGDIPEGYSVSREKKERFSLILESASTNQTSMYLCASSFSAHEQFFGPGTRLTVL.

Here the CDR3 DNA reads TGTGCCAGCAGCTTAGAAGACGGATACAAAAACATTCAGTACTTC. Translated, it gives CASSLEDGYKNIQYF. This chain uses TRBV7-8 with TRBJ2-4; no firm D call. The CDR3 is made up of 15 amino acids. V was shortened by 1 base and J by 3 bases, with 10 bases between the two germline ends. CDR1 is SGHVS and CDR2 is FQNEAQ in the germline V gene. Supplemented by reference TRBV7-8 and TRBJ2-4, the full variable domain reads GAGVSQSPRYKVAKRGQDVALRCDPISGHVSLFWYQQALGQGPEFLTYFQNEAQLDKSGLPSDRFFAERPEGSVSTLKIQRTQQEDSAVYLCASSLEDGYKNIQYFGAGTRLSVL.

This clonotype has a count of ten or more. This chain links TRBV20-1 with TRBJ2-1; no definite D call. V was clipped by 5 bases and J by 8 bases, with 7 bases between them. CDR3 length: 10 residues. Per the germline V gene, CDR1 is DFQATT and CDR2 is SNEGSKA (reference sequence). CDR3 sequence reads: CSAQSDEQFF. CDR3 coding DNA: TGCAGTGCTCAGAGCGATGAGCAGTTCTTC.

The chain couples TRBV27 to TRBJ1-1; 8 bases fit TRBD1. CDR1 is MNHEY and CDR2 is SMNVEV in the germline V gene (reference sequence). The trim removed 6 bases at V and 3 bases at J, leaving 9 bases unmatched. The CDR3 consists of 15 residues. The CDR3 coding sequence is TGTGCCAGCAGCAAACAGGGGGTAGGAGACACTGAAGCTTTCTTT. Encoded protein: CASSKQGVGDTEAFF.

The V gene is TRBV4-1, the J gene TRBJ2-5, with 7 bases lining up with TRBD2. The V gene's germline CDR1 is MGHRA and CDR2 YSYEKL. J lost 5 bases, V lost 2 bases, and 5 bases had no gene match. The length of the CDR3 is 14 residues. CDR3 residues: CASSQLAGAETQYF. CDR3 in DNA: TGCGCCAGCAGCCAACTCGCGGGAGCGGAGACCCAGTACTTC.

Ten or more counts support this clonotype. J is TRBJ1-1 and V is TRBV29-1; tentative D call: TRBD1 (5 bases). Trimming pared 4 bases from V and 1 base from J, leaving 13 bases between. The CDR3 is 14 amino acids. CDR1 SQVTM and CDR2 ANQGSEA come from the germline V gene. CDR3 region: CSVGDGRTNTEAFF. The CDR3 DNA follows: TGCAGCGTTGGGGACGGCAGAACGAACACTGAAGCTTTCTTT.

This clonotype was recorded at least ten times. The rearrangement links TRBV29-1 to TRBJ2-3; the D gene is possibly TRBD2 (5 bases). This CDR3 is 12 amino acids long. The germline CDR1 and CDR2 sequences are SQVTM and ANQGSEA. V was pared by 3 bases and J by 5 bases, with 9 bases between. CDR3 coding DNA: TGCAGCGTTGAGGTGGCGGGAGATACGCAGTATTTT. It translates to CSVEVAGDTQYF.

The CDR3 here is CASSKLAGAYEQYF. In DNA form, the CDR3 reads TGTGCCAGCAGCAAACTAGCGGGGGCCTACGAGCAGTACTTC. The gene calls are TRBV7-2 and TRBJ2-7, with 11 bases aligning to TRBD2. Germline values: CDR1 SGHTA, CDR2 FQGNSA. J lost 2 bases, V lost 5 bases, and 2 bases had no gene match. The CDR3 totals 14 residues.

The chain has TRBV28 and TRBJ2-2; no clear D gene. This CDR3 spans 12 amino acids. Germline-derived CDR1 and CDR2 are MDHEN and SYDVKM. This chain's CDR3 is CAAAVNTGELFF. The DNA for the CDR3 is TGTGCTGCCGCAGTGAACACCGGGGAGCTGTTTTTT.

This clonotype was recorded a few times. The chain is built from TRBV4-3 and TRBJ1-1; no firm D call. The germline gives CDR1 LGHNA, CDR2 YSLEER. The V end lost 0 bases, the J end lost 7 bases, and 9 bases lay between the germline ends. CDR3 length: 13 residues. CDR3 bases: TGCGCCAGCAGCCAAGATAGCCCTTATGAAGCTTTCTTT. Translation: CASSQDSPYEAFF.

This rearrangement joins TRBV7-6 to TRBJ1-4; D gene unclear. This CDR3 contains 11 residues. In germline, CDR1 is SGHVS, CDR2 FNYEAQ. V was cut by 5 bases and J by 5 bases, with 3 bases left in between. The CDR3 nucleotides read TGTGCCAGCAGCCCCAATGAAAAACTGTTTTTT. This gives the protein CASSPNEKLFF.

This clonotype was detected a few times. The rearrangement links TRBV5-4 to TRBJ2-2, with a weak D call TRBD1 (5 bases). V was shortened by 2 bases and J by 3 bases, with 11 bases between the two germline ends. This CDR3 is built from 15 residues. In germline, CDR1 is SGHNT, CDR2 YYREEE (reference sequence). CDR3 bases: TGTGCCAGCAGCTTTGCCAGGGTGGACACCGGGGAGCTGTTTTTT. Its protein product is CASSFARVDTGELFF.

The gene calls are TRBV4-2 and TRBJ2-6; a possible D gene is TRBD1 (5 bases). V lost 5 bases and J 2 bases, leaving 13 bases between the germline ends. The CDR3 has 16 amino acids. Germline values: CDR1 LGHNA, CDR2 YNFKEQ. CDR3 coding DNA: TGTGCCAGCAGCGGCGGAGAAGGGGCTGGGGCCAACGTCCTGACTTTC. Protein product: CASSGGEGAGANVLTF.

V and J are TRBV30 and TRBJ2-5, with 10 bases aligning to TRBD1. V lost 2 bases to trimming and J lost 5 bases; unmatched junction nucleotides: 5. The CDR3 runs to 14 residues. Germline loops: CDR1 GTSNPN, CDR2 SVGIG (reference sequence). CDR3 bases: TGTGCCTGGAGTTCGACAGGGGGCGGCGAGACCCAGTACTTC. The encoded protein is CAWSSTGGGETQYF.